The 26 T cell receptor beta chains presented below share a single source sample, sequenced in a study of PD-1 blockade in mismatch repair-deficient tumors. Sequencing was performed with immunoSEQ multiplex PCR; in TCRdb, only in-frame clones are kept and a portion is missing. The repertoire holds 50,000 to 75,000 clones, with around 89% as singletons. Sample: peripheral blood, taken 52 weeks after starting pembrolizumab. The receptors originated from an adult with mismatch repair-deficient cancer.

The gene calls are TRBV6-1 and TRBJ1-2; 10 bases match TRBD1. The CDR3 is 12 amino acids. Germline V gene lookup returns CDR1 MNHNS and CDR2 SASEGT. V lost 6 bases and J lost 8; bases outside the gene matches: 3. The DNA of the CDR3 is TGTGCCAGCAGGACAGGGGGCTGGGGCTACACCTTC. Its translation is CASRTGGWGYTF.

V usage is TRBV7-6 and J usage is TRBJ2-7, with TRBD1 matching over 9 bases. Germline trimming cut 5 bases from V and 5 bases from J; bases unmatched to any gene: 7. Germline lookup yields CDR1 SGHVS and CDR2 FNYEAQ. The CDR3 extends over 14 amino acids. Written as DNA, the CDR3 is TGTGCCAGCAGCCCGGGACAGGGATGGGACGAGCAGTACTTC. Protein product: CASSPGQGWDEQYF.

The V gene is TRBV6-1, the J gene TRBJ2-3, with D uncertain. CDR1 and CDR2 (germline): MNHNS, SASEGT. The CDR3 is 11 residues long. V lost 6 bases and J 5 bases, leaving 6 bases between the germline ends. The CDR3 reads CASRTEDTQYF. CDR3 DNA: TGTGCCAGCAGAACGGAAGATACGCAGTATTTT.

This clone occurred a few times. The chain is built from TRBV25-1 and TRBJ1-5; D ambiguous. CDR3 size: 15 residues. The ends were cut back, 4 bases at V and 3 bases at J, with 13 bases in the middle. Germline V gene lookup returns CDR1 MGHDK and CDR2 SYGVNS. The CDR3 here is CASSGGSGDNQPQHF. The DNA for the CDR3 is TGTGCCAGCAGTGGGGGTAGTGGGGACAATCAGCCCCAGCATTTT.

The V call is TRBV28, the J call TRBJ2-3; no definite D call. This CDR3 is 15 amino acids long. V gave up 3 bases and J gave up 2 bases, with 12 bases separating them. Germline V gene lookup returns CDR1 MDHEN and CDR2 SYDVKM. CDR3 DNA sequence: TGTGCCAGCAGTTTTGAGGCCTGGTCCACAGATACGCAGTATTTT. Amino acids: CASSFEAWSTDTQYF.

This clone was observed a handful of times. The chain carries TRBV27 and TRBJ1-5, with D uncertain. Trimming left V 2 bases short and J 9 bases short, with 14 bases between. This CDR3 contains 14 residues. Germline CDR1 MNHEY, CDR2 SMNVEV (reference sequence). The CDR3 protein is CASSLKFARPPQHF. In nucleotides, the CDR3 is TGTGCCAGCAGTTTAAAGTTCGCGAGGCCGCCCCAGCATTTT.

The V gene is TRBV4-3, the J gene TRBJ1-2; unclear D gene. The CDR3 spans 15 residues. Germline CDR1 reads LGHNA; CDR2 reads YSLEER. Trimming stripped 3 bases from V and 6 bases from J, with 17 bases between. This chain's CDR3 is CASSQLDADLDGYTF. DNA for the CDR3: TGCGCCAGCAGCCAGTTAGATGCAGACCTCGATGGCTACACCTTC.

The chain employs TRBV11-2 and TRBJ2-3, with D possibly matching TRBD1 (5 bases). The CDR3 extends over 13 amino acids. Trimming shortened V by 6 bases and J by 6 bases, and 13 bases separated the two germline ends. Germline CDR1 and CDR2: SGHAT and FQNNGV. The DNA for the CDR3 is TGTGCCAGCAGTCAAGGGGTAGGGGATACGCAGTATTTT. Encoded protein: CASSQGVGDTQYF. The full variable domain, rest sourced from reference TRBV11-2 and TRBJ2-3, is EAGVAQSPRYKIIEKRQSVAFWCNPISGHATLYWYQQILGQGPKLLIQFQNNGVVDDSQLPKDRFSAERLKGVDSTLKIQPAKLEDSAVYLCASSQGVGDTQYFGPGTRLTVL.

The chain is built from TRBV5-4 and TRBJ1-2; D gene ambiguous. Germline V lookup: CDR1 SGHNT, CDR2 YYREEE (reference sequence). V was shortened by 2 bases and J by 7 bases, with 6 bases between the two germline ends. This CDR3 contains 11 residues. The CDR3 DNA sequence: TGTGCCAGCAGCTTAAACGGTGGCTACACCTTC. Translation gives CASSLNGGYTF.

The chain carries TRBV28 and TRBJ2-5; 12 bases are a match to TRBD1. Per germline, CDR1 MDHEN and CDR2 SYDVKM. This CDR3 comprises 17 residues. The V and J ends lost 6 bases and 0 bases, in that order; junction bases with no gene match: 8. CDR3 sequence: CASSPGQGARDQETQYF. The CDR3 coding sequence is TGTGCCAGCAGCCCGGGACAGGGGGCGCGGGACCAAGAGACCCAGTACTTC.

As DNA, the CDR3 is TGTGCCTGGAGACCGGGACAGGGGATCTATGGCTACACCTTC. Amino acids: CAWRPGQGIYGYTF. The V gene is TRBV30, the J gene TRBJ1-2; the match to TRBD1 covers 10 bases. CDR3 length: 14 residues. V trimming: 3 bases; J trimming: 4 bases; junction bases outside the gene matches: 5. Per germline, CDR1 GTSNPN and CDR2 SVGIG (reference sequence).

V gene TRBV9 combines with J gene TRBJ2-3, with 7 bases identical to TRBD2. Per the germline V gene, CDR1 is SGDLS and CDR2 is YYNGEE. V was clipped by 3 bases and J by 2 bases; unmatched bases: 6. This CDR3 has 15 residues. The CDR3 protein is CASSGAGTITDTQYF. The CDR3 DNA follows: TGTGCCAGCAGCGGAGCCGGGACTATCACAGATACGCAGTATTTT.

The chain employs TRBV5-1 and TRBJ2-5, with D maybe TRBD1 (5 bases). The V end was cut by 6 bases, the J end by 2 bases, with 17 bases between. This CDR3 is built from 15 residues. Germline V gene data show CDR1 as SGHRS and CDR2 as YFSETQ. The CDR3 nucleotides are TGCGCCAGCAAGTTTGAAAGACAGAAACAAGAGACCCAGTACTTC. Encoded protein: CASKFERQKQETQYF.

CDR3 amino acids: CASSFLSDRDTAYEQYF. The DNA for the CDR3 is TGTGCCAGCAGTTTCCTTTCCGACAGGGATACGGCCTACGAGCAGTACTTC. The genes are TRBV2 and TRBJ2-7; 7 nucleotides align to TRBD1. The CDR3 consists of 17 residues. In germline, CDR1 is SNHLY, CDR2 FYNNEI. V was pared by 5 bases and J by 2 bases, with 15 bases of the junction left unmatched.

This rearrangement joins TRBV29-1 to TRBJ2-7, with 7 bases matching TRBD2. V dropped 5 bases and J dropped 1; count of bases not matched to a gene: 8. The germline gives CDR1 SQVTM, CDR2 ANQGSEA. The CDR3 totals 14 residues. Here the CDR3 reads CSVQTSPQSYEQYF. The DNA of the CDR3 is TGCAGCGTTCAGACTAGCCCTCAGTCCTACGAGCAGTACTTC.

This clone turned up a few times. DNA of the CDR3: TGTGCAAGTCGCCACCCGACCGGGACTAGCGGCTACGAGCAGTACTTC. This gives the protein CASRHPTGTSGYEQYF. This rearrangement joins TRBV12-2 to TRBJ2-7; the listed D gene, TRBD2, was not tested against the DNA. TRBV12-2 is a pseudogene. There are 16 residues in the CDR3.

This chain uses TRBV30 with TRBJ1-5, with D tentatively TRBD1 (6 bases). Germline V gene data show CDR1 as GTSNPN and CDR2 as SVGIG (reference sequence). The V end lost 2 bases, the J end lost 7 bases, and 15 bases lay between the germline ends. The CDR3 runs 14 residues. The CDR3 sequence: CAWSSQGGFQPQHF. CDR3 bases: TGTGCCTGGAGTTCACAGGGCGGATTCCAGCCCCAGCATTTT.

The gene calls are TRBV4-1 and TRBJ2-1; 7 bases align to TRBD2. There are 16 residues in the CDR3. Germline V gene data show CDR1 as MGHRA and CDR2 as YSYEKL. V shed 0 bases, J shed 1 base, and the junction held 3 bases outside the gene matches. DNA for the CDR3: TGCGCCAGCAGCCAAGACCCAGCGGGGTCCTACAATGAGCAGTTCTTC. As protein: CASSQDPAGSYNEQFF.

This clone has just one count. The V gene is TRBV5-1, the J gene TRBJ1-1; TRBD1 agrees at 7 bases. With V trimmed by 0 bases and J by 1 base, 3 bases remained unmatched. CDR1 is SGHRS and CDR2 is YFSETQ in the germline V gene. This CDR3 has 15 amino acids. The chain's CDR3 is CASSLEGQPNTEAFF. DNA for the CDR3: TGCGCCAGCAGCTTGGAGGGACAGCCGAACACTGAAGCTTTCTTT. The variable domain in full, completed from reference TRBV5-1 and TRBJ1-1, reads KAGVTQTPRYLIKTRGQQVTLSCSPISGHRSVSWYQQTPGQGLQFLFEYFSETQRNKGNFPGRFSGRQFSNSRSEMNVSTLELGDSALYLCASSLEGQPNTEAFFGQGTRLTVV.

This clone was observed a single time. The chain is built from TRBV27 and TRBJ2-2; D is unresolved. The V gene's germline CDR1 is MNHEY and CDR2 SMNVEV (reference sequence). The CDR3 covers 13 residues. V lost 5 bases to trimming and J lost 7 bases, with 11 bases between them. The CDR3 region has the DNA TGTGCCAGCAGTCGTCGCTGGGGCGGGGAGCTGTTTTTT. It translates to CASSRRWGGELFF.

The chain joins TRBV11-2 to TRBJ2-7; 9 positions match TRBD2. The CDR3 is 19 amino acids. CDR1 and CDR2 from the germline V gene are SGHAT and FQNNGV. The ends lost 2 bases at V and 4 bases at J; junction bases unmatched: 18. The CDR3 nucleotides are TGTGCCAGCAGCTTATTTGGTAGCGGGAGCTCGCCAGGGATATACGAGCAGTACTTC. Encoded protein: CASSLFGSGSSPGIYEQYF.

V gene TRBV13 combines with J gene TRBJ2-1; D may be TRBD2 (6 bases). Trimming took off 3 bases at V and 1 base at J, with 13 bases between the two ends. The length of the CDR3 is 16 residues. Germline values: CDR1 PRHDT, CDR2 FYEKMQ (reference sequence). This chain's CDR3 is CASSFHGAGSYNEQFF. DNA of the CDR3: TGTGCCAGCAGCTTCCACGGGGCGGGATCCTACAATGAGCAGTTCTTC.

This sequence joins TRBV4-3 and TRBJ1-1, with D possibly being TRBD1 (6 bases). Germline-derived CDR1 and CDR2 are LGHNA and YSLEER. The CDR3 runs to 14 residues. V lost 4 bases, J lost 1 base, and 10 bases lay in between. The CDR3 nucleotides read TGCGCCAGCAGCCGAGGAGGGGGGAACACTGAAGCTTTCTTT. Its translation: CASSRGGGNTEAFF.

This clone was seen only once. V usage is TRBV9 and J usage is TRBJ2-5; 8 nucleotides agree with TRBD1. With V trimmed by 9 bases and J by 4 bases, 11 bases remained unmatched. CDR3 length: 14 amino acids. Germline loops: CDR1 SGDLS, CDR2 YYNGEE. The CDR3 DNA is TGTGCCACCCATAGGGACAGGATGCGAGAGACCCAGTACTTC. Encoded protein: CATHRDRMRETQYF.

The rearrangement joins TRBV7-9 to TRBJ2-1; a possible D gene is TRBD1 (6 bases). Trimming took off 4 bases at V and 10 bases at J, with 20 bases between the two ends. CDR1 is SEHNR and CDR2 is FQNEAQ in the germline V gene (reference sequence). The CDR3 extends over 15 amino acids. This chain's CDR3 is CASSSLQGKVDEQFF. CDR3 bases: TGTGCCAGCAGCTCTCTGCAGGGGAAGGTCGACGAGCAGTTCTTC.

The genes are TRBV4-1 and TRBJ2-3; 7 bases fit TRBD1. The ends lost 1 base at V and 4 bases at J; junction bases unmatched: 5. The CDR3 is 15 residues long. Germline lookup yields CDR1 MGHRA and CDR2 YSYEKL. CDR3 sequence: CASSQAGRGSDTQYF. CDR3 nucleotides: TGCGCCAGCAGCCAAGCGGGCAGGGGGTCAGATACGCAGTATTTT.